The 31 T cell receptor beta chains below come from one sample, sequenced in a study of blood T cell repertoires in COVID-19. Profiled with immunoSEQ multiplex PCR; TCRdb holds only in-frame clones, not every one. The table shows about 54,000 clones, with 75% to 85% occurring only once. The sample consisted of peripheral blood. The receptors come from a woman aged 55-69 years with acute or convalescent COVID-19.

CDR3 loop: CASRTSLGQTYEQYF. CDR3 in DNA: TGTGCCAGCAGGACCTCGTTGGGCCAAACCTACGAGCAGTACTTC. The chain employs TRBV28 and TRBJ2-7; D unresolved. Germline CDR1 reads MDHEN; CDR2 reads SYDVKM. Trimming stripped 6 bases from V and 2 bases from J, with 17 bases between. This CDR3 is 15 amino acids long.

The rearrangement links TRBV5-4 to TRBJ1-2; 9 bases agree with TRBD1. V was pared by 4 bases and J by 4 bases, with 8 bases of the junction left unmatched. CDR1 SGHNT and CDR2 YYREEE come from the germline V gene (reference sequence). The CDR3 length is 15 residues. CDR3 loop: CASSPDRGTVYGYTF. The CDR3 DNA reads TGTGCCAGCAGCCCTGACAGGGGGACTGTCTATGGCTACACCTTC.

This clone was seen a handful of times. The CDR3 DNA follows: TGTGCCAGCAGCTTGGAGGGAGTGGTCAATGAGCAGTTCTTC. Amino acid sequence: CASSLEGVVNEQFF. The V and J genes are TRBV5-5 and TRBJ2-1, with D possibly being TRBD2 (5 bases). CDR1 and CDR2 from the germline V gene are SGHKS and YYEKEE (reference sequence). CDR3 length: 14 residues. V lost 0 bases and J lost 6, with 10 bases in between.

The genes are TRBV5-6 and TRBJ1-5; 7 nucleotides match TRBD1. The CDR3 sequence is 15 residues long. The V segment lost 4 bases and the J segment 6 bases; nucleotides outside the gene matches: 10. Germline lookup yields CDR1 SGHDT and CDR2 YYEEEE. In DNA, the CDR3 is TGTGCCAGCAGCCCCTCGACAGGGACGGGTCAGCCCCAGCATTTT. Residues: CASSPSTGTGQPQHF.

This chain's CDR3 is CASSLQGANQPQHF. DNA for the CDR3: TGTGCCAGCAGTTTACAGGGGGCGAATCAGCCCCAGCATTTT. The V gene is TRBV28, the J gene TRBJ1-5, with 8 bases aligning to TRBD1. V lost 2 bases and J lost 4; bases outside the gene matches: 1. Germline V lookup: CDR1 MDHEN, CDR2 SYDVKM. The CDR3 has 14 amino acids.

The V and J genes are TRBV14 and TRBJ1-6; D uncertain. CDR3 length: 15 residues. V dropped 5 bases and J dropped 9 bases, with 17 bases sitting between them. Germline loops: CDR1 SGHDN, CDR2 FVKESK. CDR3 in DNA: TGTGCCAGCAGCTCCAATTTCGCGGCAAGTTCACCCCTCCACTTT. Its translation is CASSSNFAASSPLHF. The full variable domain, rest sourced from reference TRBV14 and TRBJ1-6, is EAGVTQFPSHSVIEKGQTVTLRCDPISGHDNLYWYRRVMGKEIKFLLHFVKESKQDESGMPNNRFLAERTGGTYSTLKVQPAELEDSGVYFCASSSNFAASSPLHFGNGTRLTVT.

V gene TRBV5-1 combines with J gene TRBJ2-7; weak D call: TRBD2 (6 bases). Germline CDR1 reads SGHRS; CDR2 reads YFSETQ. The CDR3 is 15 residues long. Trimming cost V 0 bases and J 5 bases, with 15 bases left between them. CDR3 nucleotides: TGCGCCAGCAGCTTGGGTGGTGGAGGGGCTAACGAGCAGTACTTC. Protein: CASSLGGGGANEQYF.

The chain employs TRBV5-1 and TRBJ2-7; 8 positions match TRBD1. With V trimmed by 0 bases and J by 3 bases, 5 bases remained unmatched. The CDR3 sequence is 15 residues long. The germline gives CDR1 SGHRS, CDR2 YFSETQ. This CDR3 reads CASSLAGQAHYEQYF. CDR3 nucleotides: TGCGCCAGCAGCTTGGCGGGACAGGCCCACTACGAGCAGTACTTC.

The chain joins TRBV14 to TRBJ1-4; D ambiguous. The CDR3 has 14 amino acids. Germline-derived CDR1 and CDR2 are SGHDN and FVKESK. Trimming stripped 4 bases from V and 0 bases from J, with 6 bases between. CDR3 sequence reads: CASSRTPTNEKLFF. DNA of the CDR3: TGTGCCAGCAGCCGCACTCCAACTAATGAAAAACTGTTTTTT.

The chain employs TRBV7-9 and TRBJ2-2; TRBD1 is a possible D gene (6 bases). The CDR3 is made up of 13 amino acids. Germline CDR1 and CDR2: SEHNR and FQNEAQ (reference sequence). Trimming took off 2 bases at V and 6 bases at J, with 7 bases between the two ends. The chain's CDR3 is CASSLTGSGELFF. The CDR3 DNA is TGTGCCAGCAGCTTAACAGGGTCCGGGGAGCTGTTTTTT.

V usage is TRBV27 and J usage is TRBJ2-3, with 9 bases that match TRBD2. Germline-derived CDR1 and CDR2 are MNHEY and SMNVEV (reference sequence). The CDR3 is 19 amino acids. The ends lost 2 bases at V and 1 base at J; junction bases unmatched: 13. The CDR3 sequence: CASSLRPRGGPVGTDTQYF. For the CDR3, the DNA is TGTGCCAGCAGTTTAAGGCCGCGGGGGGGCCCGGTGGGCACAGATACGCAGTATTTT.

The genes are TRBV5-1 and TRBJ2-7; D may be TRBD1 (5 bases). Germline V lookup: CDR1 SGHRS, CDR2 YFSETQ. The CDR3 is 14 amino acids. V lost 2 bases to trimming and J lost 4 bases, with 13 bases between them. The CDR3 DNA follows: TGCGCCAGCAGCTTAGGAACGACAGCTTACGAGCAGTACTTC. Its translation is CASSLGTTAYEQYF.

The chain has TRBV20-1 and TRBJ2-2; 9 positions agree with TRBD2. The V gene's germline CDR1 is DFQATT and CDR2 SNEGSKA (reference sequence). J gave up 6 bases and V 6 bases, and 11 bases lay outside the gene matches. There are 15 residues in the CDR3. CDR3 sequence (DNA): TGCAGTGCCAGTCGACTAGCGGATGGATCCGGGGAGCTGTTTTTT. Residues: CSASRLADGSGELFF.

In this sample, this clone turned up a few times. The chain combines TRBV6-2 or TRBV6-3 with TRBJ1-2; D perhaps matches TRBD1 (5 bases). Germline loops: CDR1 MNHEY, CDR2 SVGEGT. V was trimmed by 6 bases and J by 5 bases, leaving 10 bases between them. The CDR3 extends over 12 amino acids. In DNA form, the CDR3 reads TGTGCCAGCAGCTTGGGGGGGTATGGCTACACCTTC. Amino acids: CASSLGGYGYTF.

The J gene is TRBJ1-5, the V gene TRBV7-8, with unresolved D. The CDR3 sequence is 17 residues long. Germline V lookup: CDR1 SGHVS, CDR2 FQNEAQ. Trimming pared 1 base from V and 6 bases from J, leaving 19 bases between. As DNA, the CDR3 is TGTGCCAGCAGCTTAGGAACCTGGGCCCCTCCAGGTCAGCCCCAGCATTTT. This codes for CASSLGTWAPPGQPQHF.

The V call is TRBV19, the J call TRBJ1-2, with 7 positions matching TRBD1. V was clipped by 5 bases and J by 7 bases; unmatched bases: 13. The CDR3 totals 15 residues. Germline-derived CDR1 and CDR2 are LNHDA and SQIVND (reference sequence). The CDR3 protein is CASSPDGQVFAGYTF. CDR3 in DNA: TGTGCCAGTAGTCCCGACGGACAGGTCTTTGCTGGCTACACCTTC.

The genes are TRBV29-1 and TRBJ1-1; D might be TRBD1 (6 bases). The CDR3 extends over 11 amino acids. Germline CDR1 reads SQVTM; CDR2 reads ANQGSEA. V shed 5 bases and J shed 10 bases, with 14 bases lying between them. CDR3 amino acids: CSVLPQGGAFF. CDR3 nucleotides: TGCAGCGTTTTGCCACAGGGTGGAGCTTTCTTT.

J is TRBJ2-3 and V is TRBV6-2 or TRBV6-3; 14 positions match TRBD2. V shed 6 bases and J 4 bases; nucleotides not matched to a gene: 12. Germline CDR1 MNHEY, CDR2 SVGEGT. The CDR3 contains 18 residues. The CDR3 spells CASSQIPGTSGSADTQYF. The CDR3 region has the DNA TGTGCCAGCAGCCAAATTCCCGGGACTAGCGGGAGTGCAGATACGCAGTATTTT.

The table lists this clone with a few counts. The chain employs TRBV19 and TRBJ2-2; the D is unclear. V was pared by 0 bases and J by 0 bases, with 11 bases between. This CDR3 contains 17 residues. Germline-derived CDR1 and CDR2 are LNHDA and SQIVND (reference sequence). CDR3 nucleotides: TGTGCCAGTAGTATAGACCCTCCCACTTCGAACACCGGGGAGCTGTTTTTT. Protein sequence: CASSIDPPTSNTGELFF.

The V and J genes are TRBV5-4 and TRBJ2-1; no clear D gene. The CDR3 has 17 amino acids. V lost 1 base to trimming and J lost 0 bases, with 14 bases between them. CDR1 is SGHNT, CDR2 YYREEE, per germline (reference sequence). The CDR3 DNA reads TGTGCCAGCAGCTTGTTGGGCTACAAAACCTCCTACAATGAGCAGTTCTTC. This translates into CASSLLGYKTSYNEQFF.

The CDR3 coding sequence is TGTGCCAGCAGGTCAGGGATGGTTCATAATTCACCCCTCCACTTT. The encoded protein is CASRSGMVHNSPLHF. This chain joins TRBV27 and TRBJ1-6; D is perhaps TRBD1 (5 bases). V dropped 6 bases and J dropped 5 bases, with 14 bases sitting between them. In germline, CDR1 is MNHEY, CDR2 SMNVEV (reference sequence). The CDR3 consists of 15 residues.

The chain has TRBV6-5 and TRBJ1-6, with D possibly being TRBD1 (6 bases). V was pared by 6 bases and J by 8 bases, with 11 bases between. Germline V gene lookup returns CDR1 MNHEY and CDR2 SVGAGI. This CDR3 comprises 13 residues. The CDR3 DNA is TGTGCCAGCAGATGGCAGGGGCATTCACCCCTCCACTTT. Translated, it gives CASRWQGHSPLHF.

The chain is built from TRBV11-2 and TRBJ1-5; D possibly corresponds to TRBD1 (6 bases). The germline V and J ends were trimmed by 4 bases and 1 base, with 14 bases remaining between them. The CDR3 has 16 amino acids. Per the germline V gene, CDR1 is SGHAT and CDR2 is FQNNGV. The CDR3: CASSSVTGKSNQPQHF. CDR3 nucleotide sequence: TGTGCCAGCAGCTCCGTGACAGGAAAGAGCAATCAGCCCCAGCATTTT. The whole variable domain, filled in from reference TRBV11-2 and TRBJ1-5, reads EAGVAQSPRYKIIEKRQSVAFWCNPISGHATLYWYQQILGQGPKLLIQFQNNGVVDDSQLPKDRFSAERLKGVDSTLKIQPAKLEDSAVYLCASSSVTGKSNQPQHFGDGTRLSIL.

The rearrangement links TRBV5-1 to TRBJ1-6; perhaps TRBD1 as D (6 bases). The length of the CDR3 is 14 residues. CDR1 and CDR2 (germline): SGHRS, YFSETQ. Trimming left V 4 bases short and J 6 bases short, with 11 bases between. The CDR3 sequence: CASSPGHTNSPLHF. In nucleotides, the CDR3 is TGCGCCAGCAGCCCGGGACATACTAATTCACCCCTCCACTTT.

The V gene is TRBV12-3 or TRBV12-4, the J gene TRBJ1-1; a weak D match, TRBD1 (5 bases). The CDR3 spans 13 residues. Trimming left V 2 bases short and J 4 bases short, with 8 bases between. CDR3 residues: CASSLTGATEAFF. CDR3 DNA sequence: TGTGCCAGCAGTTTAACAGGAGCCACTGAAGCTTTCTTT.

The rearrangement links TRBV7-3 to TRBJ2-5; 10 bases align to TRBD2. Germline CDR1 and CDR2: SGHTA and FQGTGA. With 2 bases clipped from V and 2 bases from J, the junction kept 5 bases outside the gene matches. This CDR3 spans 16 amino acids. CDR3 in DNA: TGTGCCAGCAGCTTATTAGCGGGGGGTGAGCAAGAGACCCAGTACTTC. This sequence encodes CASSLLAGGEQETQYF.

This chain uses TRBV5-8 with TRBJ1-2; tentatively, D is TRBD1 (5 bases). This CDR3 is 15 amino acids long. V was clipped by 0 bases and J by 7 bases, with 16 bases between them. Germline V CDR1 and CDR2: SGHTS, YDEGEE. CDR3 region: CASSLEFGKGLGYTF. CDR3 coding DNA: TGTGCCAGCAGCTTGGAATTTGGAAAGGGGCTTGGCTACACCTTC.

The rearrangement joins TRBV27 to TRBJ1-4; 10 positions agree with TRBD1. The germline gives CDR1 MNHEY, CDR2 SMNVEV (reference sequence). The CDR3 length is 16 residues. Trimming removed 6 bases from V and 5 bases from J; junction bases left unmatched: 9. CDR3 loop: CASRETGGLLNEKLFF. CDR3 nucleotide sequence: TGTGCCAGCAGGGAGACAGGGGGCCTACTAAATGAAAAACTGTTTTTT.

The chain is built from TRBV6-5 and TRBJ1-2; D unclear. CDR3 length: 13 residues. Germline V CDR1 and CDR2: MNHEY, SVGAGI. V shed 0 bases and J shed 7 bases, with 9 bases lying between them. CDR3 residues: CASSYSSLLGYTF. The CDR3 DNA reads TGTGCCAGCAGTTACTCGTCGTTACTTGGCTACACCTTC.

This clone showed up just once. The V call is TRBV29-1, the J call TRBJ1-4; 7 nucleotides line up with TRBD1. This CDR3 is 15 amino acids long. V shed 2 bases, J shed 7 bases, and the junction held 10 bases outside the gene matches. Germline V gene data show CDR1 as SQVTM and CDR2 as ANQGSEA. As DNA, the CDR3 is TGCAGCGTTGAAACACGACAGGGCGGTCTTGAAAAACTGTTTTTT. Encoded protein: CSVETRQGGLEKLFF.

CDR3 bases: TGTGCCAGCAGCTCGGGAGGGGAATCTGGTTCACCCCTCCACTTT. Translating gives CASSSGGESGSPLHF. The chain uses TRBV11-1 and TRBJ1-6; D might be TRBD1 (5 bases). The CDR3 is 15 residues long. The germline CDR1 and CDR2 sequences are SGHAT and FQDESV (reference sequence). V dropped 4 bases and J dropped 9 bases, with 16 bases sitting between them.